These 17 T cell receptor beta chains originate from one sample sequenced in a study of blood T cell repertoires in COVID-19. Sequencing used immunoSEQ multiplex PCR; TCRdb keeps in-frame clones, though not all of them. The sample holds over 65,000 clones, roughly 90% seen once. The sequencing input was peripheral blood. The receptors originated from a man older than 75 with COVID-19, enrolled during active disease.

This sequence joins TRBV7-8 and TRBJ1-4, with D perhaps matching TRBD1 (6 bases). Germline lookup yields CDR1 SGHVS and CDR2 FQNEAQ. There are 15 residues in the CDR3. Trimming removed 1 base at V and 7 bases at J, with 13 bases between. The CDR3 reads CASSLVTGSGEKLFF. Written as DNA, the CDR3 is TGTGCCAGCAGCTTAGTTACAGGGAGTGGTGAAAAACTGTTTTTT. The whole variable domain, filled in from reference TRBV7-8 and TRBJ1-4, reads GAGVSQSPRYKVAKRGQDVALRCDPISGHVSLFWYQQALGQGPEFLTYFQNEAQLDKSGLPSDRFFAERPEGSVSTLKIQRTQQEDSAVYLCASSLVTGSGEKLFFGSGTQLSVL.

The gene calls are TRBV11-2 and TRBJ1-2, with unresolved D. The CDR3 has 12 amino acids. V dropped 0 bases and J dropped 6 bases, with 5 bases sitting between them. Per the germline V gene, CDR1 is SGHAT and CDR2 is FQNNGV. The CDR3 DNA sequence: TGTGCCAGCAGCTTAGACAGGCATGGCTACACCTTC. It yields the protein CASSLDRHGYTF.

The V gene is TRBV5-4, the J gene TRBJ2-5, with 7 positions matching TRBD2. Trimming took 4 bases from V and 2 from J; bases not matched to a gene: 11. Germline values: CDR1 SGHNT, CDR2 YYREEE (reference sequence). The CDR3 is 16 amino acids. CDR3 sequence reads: CASSPRGRATQETQYF. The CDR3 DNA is TGTGCCAGCAGCCCGCGGGGGAGGGCTACGCAAGAGACCCAGTACTTC. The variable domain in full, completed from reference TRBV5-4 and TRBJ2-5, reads ETGVTQSPTHLIKTRGQQVTLRCSSQSGHNTVSWYQQALGQGPQFIFQYYREEENGRGNFPPRFSGLQFPNYSSELNVNALELDDSALYLCASSPRGRATQETQYFGPGTRLLVL.

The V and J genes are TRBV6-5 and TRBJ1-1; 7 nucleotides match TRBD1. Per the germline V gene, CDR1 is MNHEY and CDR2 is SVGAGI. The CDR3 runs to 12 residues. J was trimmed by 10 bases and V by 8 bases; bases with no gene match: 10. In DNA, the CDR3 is TGTGCCAGCGTGGGGACAGTCCTTGGAGCTTTCTTT. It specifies CASVGTVLGAFF.

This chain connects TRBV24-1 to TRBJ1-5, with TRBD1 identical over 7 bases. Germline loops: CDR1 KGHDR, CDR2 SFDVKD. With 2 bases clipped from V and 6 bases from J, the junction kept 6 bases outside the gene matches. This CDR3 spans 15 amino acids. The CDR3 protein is CATSDSIDRVQPQHF. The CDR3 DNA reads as TGTGCCACCAGTGATTCCATTGACAGGGTTCAGCCCCAGCATTTT.

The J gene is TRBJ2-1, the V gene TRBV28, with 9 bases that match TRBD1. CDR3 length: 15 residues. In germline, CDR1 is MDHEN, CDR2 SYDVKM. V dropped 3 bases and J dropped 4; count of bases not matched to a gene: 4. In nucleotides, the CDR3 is TGTGCCAGCAGTTTGGGGACAGGGAAGTACAATGAGCAGTTCTTC. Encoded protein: CASSLGTGKYNEQFF.

The CDR3 is CAISQDRGATEAFF. Here the CDR3 DNA reads TGTGCCATCAGCCAGGACAGGGGTGCGACTGAAGCTTTCTTT. The chain couples TRBV10-3 to TRBJ1-1; TRBD1 matches at 9 bases. CDR1 is ENHRY, CDR2 SYGVKD, per germline. The J segment lost 5 bases and the V segment lost 6 bases, leaving 7 bases of the junction unmatched. CDR3 length equals 14 residues.

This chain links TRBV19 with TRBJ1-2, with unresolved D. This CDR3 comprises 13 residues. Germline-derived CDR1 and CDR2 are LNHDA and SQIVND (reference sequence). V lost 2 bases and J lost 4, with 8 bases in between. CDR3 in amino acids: CASSISSAYGYTF. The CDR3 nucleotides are TGTGCCAGTAGTATATCGAGTGCCTATGGCTACACCTTC.

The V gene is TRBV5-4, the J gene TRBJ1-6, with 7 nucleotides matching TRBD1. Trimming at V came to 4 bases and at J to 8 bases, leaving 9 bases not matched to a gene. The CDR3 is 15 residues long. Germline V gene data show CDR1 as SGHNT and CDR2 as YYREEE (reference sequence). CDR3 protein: CASSQTAGGDSPLHF. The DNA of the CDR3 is TGTGCCAGCAGCCAGACGGCAGGGGGAGATTCACCCCTCCACTTT. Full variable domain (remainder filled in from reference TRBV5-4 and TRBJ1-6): ETGVTQSPTHLIKTRGQQVTLRCSSQSGHNTVSWYQQALGQGPQFIFQYYREEENGRGNFPPRFSGLQFPNYSSELNVNALELDDSALYLCASSQTAGGDSPLHFGNGTRLTVT.

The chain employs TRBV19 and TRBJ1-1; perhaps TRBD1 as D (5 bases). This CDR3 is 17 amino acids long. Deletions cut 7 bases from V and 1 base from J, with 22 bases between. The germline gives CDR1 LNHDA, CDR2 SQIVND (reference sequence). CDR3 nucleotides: TGTGCCAGTACCATTGCCGGGGGGTTCTACCAGAACACTGAAGCTTTCTTT. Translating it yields CASTIAGGFYQNTEAFF.

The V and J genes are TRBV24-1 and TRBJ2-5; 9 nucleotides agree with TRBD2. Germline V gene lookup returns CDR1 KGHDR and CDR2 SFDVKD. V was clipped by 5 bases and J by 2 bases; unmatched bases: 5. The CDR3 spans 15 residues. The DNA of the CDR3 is TGTGCCACCAGTGGCGCGGGAGGGCAACAAGAGACCCAGTACTTC. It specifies CATSGAGGQQETQYF.

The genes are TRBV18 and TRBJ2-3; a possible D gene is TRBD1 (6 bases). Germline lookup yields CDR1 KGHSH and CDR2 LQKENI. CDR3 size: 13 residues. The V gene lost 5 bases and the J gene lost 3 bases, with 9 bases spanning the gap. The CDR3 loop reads CASSSRGTDTQYF. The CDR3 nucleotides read TGTGCCAGCTCAAGCAGGGGAACAGATACGCAGTATTTT.

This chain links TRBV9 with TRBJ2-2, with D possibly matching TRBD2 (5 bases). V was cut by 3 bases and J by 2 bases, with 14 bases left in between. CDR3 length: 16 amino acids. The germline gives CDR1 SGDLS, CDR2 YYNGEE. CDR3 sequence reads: CASSAGVGLNTGELFF. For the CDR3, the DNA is TGTGCCAGCAGCGCCGGTGTAGGACTTAACACCGGGGAGCTGTTTTTT.

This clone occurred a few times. The CDR3 sequence is CASSSQTGAGGNTIYF. CDR3 nucleotide sequence: TGTGCCAGCAGCTCGCAGACAGGGGCGGGCGGAAACACCATATATTTT. The chain is built from TRBV5-4 and TRBJ1-3; 8 bases line up with TRBD1. J lost 4 bases, V lost 3 bases, and 9 bases had no gene match. This CDR3 contains 16 residues. Germline loops: CDR1 SGHNT, CDR2 YYREEE (reference sequence).

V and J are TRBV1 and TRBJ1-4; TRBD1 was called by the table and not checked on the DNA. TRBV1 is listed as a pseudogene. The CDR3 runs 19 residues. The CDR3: CTSSQDRRTGGGTNEKLFF. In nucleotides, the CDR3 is TGCACCAGCAGCCAAGATCGAAGGACAGGGGGGGGAACTAATGAAAAACTGTTTTTT.

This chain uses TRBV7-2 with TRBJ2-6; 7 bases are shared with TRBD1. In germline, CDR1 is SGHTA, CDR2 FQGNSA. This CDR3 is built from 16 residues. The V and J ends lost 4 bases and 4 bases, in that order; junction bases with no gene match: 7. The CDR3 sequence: CASSSYRGAGANVLTF. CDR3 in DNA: TGTGCCAGCAGCTCATACAGGGGTGCCGGGGCCAACGTCCTGACTTTC.

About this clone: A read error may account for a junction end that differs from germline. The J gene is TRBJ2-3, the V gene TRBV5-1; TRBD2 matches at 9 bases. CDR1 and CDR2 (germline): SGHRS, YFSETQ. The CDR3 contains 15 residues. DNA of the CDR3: TGCGCCCGCAGCTTGGCGGGGGGGGACGCAGATACGCAGTATTTT. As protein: CARSLAGGDADTQYF.